The clone carrying this T cell receptor beta chain was detected ten times or more. TCR beta CDR3 sequences were amplified from RNA transcripts. The HTBI set primed first-round TCR CDR3 RT-PCR. TCRdb ran MiXCR on the multiplex PCR reads and lists one entry per CDR3 protein. The table shows about 340,000 distinct CDR3 sequences, with over 20% occurring only once. From germline, CDR1 is MDHEN and CDR2 SYDVKM. V gave up 4 bases and J gave up 3 bases; unmatched junction bases: 4. The CDR3 covers 15 residues. The sample is drawn from a study of T cells in Graves' hyperthyroidism and ophthalmopathy. This chain joins TRBV28 and TRBJ1-4, with 8 nucleotides matching TRBD1. Sequenced sample: blood. The receptor's source is a woman between 50 and 59 years old with Graves' hyperthyroidism. CDR3 DNA: TGTGCCAGCAGTTCAGGGGGCGCGGCTAATGAAAAACTGTTTTTT. This codes for CASSSGGAANEKLFF.